This T cell receptor (beta chain) was found in a study of T cell clonotyping in hematopoietic cell transplantation. CDR1 is SGHVS, CDR2 FQNEAQ, per germline. The ends were cut back, 4 bases at V and 7 bases at J, with 19 bases in the middle. The CDR3 contains 15 residues. Here immunoSEQ multiplex PCR was the method, and the copy in TCRdb shows in-frame clones only, minus some. The sample yields about 80,000 clones, about 95% seen once. Time point described: recipient sample about 28 days before transplant, after cytoreduction. The receptor comes from a woman aged 45-65 years with acute myeloid leukemia. Some clones in this sample may be carry-over from other donors' samples. This chain links TRBV7-8 with TRBJ2-5; D is possibly TRBD1 or TRBD2 (5 bases each). Sequenced here: peripheral blood mononuclear cells, sampled before stem cell transplant. The CDR3 loop reads CASSSTGTQRGTQYF. DNA of the CDR3: TGTGCCAGCAGCTCAACCGGGACCCAGAGGGGGACCCAGTACTTC.